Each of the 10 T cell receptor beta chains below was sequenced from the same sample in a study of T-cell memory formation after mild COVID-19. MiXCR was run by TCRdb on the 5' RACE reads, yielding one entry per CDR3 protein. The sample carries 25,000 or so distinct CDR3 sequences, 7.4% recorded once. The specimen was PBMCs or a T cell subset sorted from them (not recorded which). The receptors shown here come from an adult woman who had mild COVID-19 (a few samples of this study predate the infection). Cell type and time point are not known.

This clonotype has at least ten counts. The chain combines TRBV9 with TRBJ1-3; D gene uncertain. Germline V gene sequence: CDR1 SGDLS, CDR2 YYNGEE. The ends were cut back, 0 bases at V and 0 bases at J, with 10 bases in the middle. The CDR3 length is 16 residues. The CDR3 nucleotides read TGTGCCAGCAGCGTAGCGTCAGGCTTCTCTGGAAACACCATATATTTT. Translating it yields CASSVASGFSGNTIYF.

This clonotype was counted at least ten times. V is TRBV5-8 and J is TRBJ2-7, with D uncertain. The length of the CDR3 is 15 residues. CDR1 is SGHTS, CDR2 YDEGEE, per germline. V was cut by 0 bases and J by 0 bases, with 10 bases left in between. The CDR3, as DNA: TGTGCCAGCAGCTTGGCCCGGAGCCCCTCCTACGAGCAGTACTTC. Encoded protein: CASSLARSPSYEQYF. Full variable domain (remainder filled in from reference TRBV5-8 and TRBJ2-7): EAGVTQSPTHLIKTRGQQATLRCSPISGHTSVYWYQQALGLGLQFLLWYDEGEERNRGNFPPRFSGRQFPNYSSELNVNALELEDSALYLCASSLARSPSYEQYFGPGTRLTVT.

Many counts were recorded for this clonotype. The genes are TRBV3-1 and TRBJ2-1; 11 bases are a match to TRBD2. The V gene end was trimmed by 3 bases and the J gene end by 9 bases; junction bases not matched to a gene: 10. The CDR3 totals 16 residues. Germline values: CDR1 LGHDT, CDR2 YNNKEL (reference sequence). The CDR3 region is CASSHYVAGGLGEQFF. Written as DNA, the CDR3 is TGTGCCAGCAGCCATTACGTAGCGGGAGGGTTGGGTGAGCAGTTCTTC.

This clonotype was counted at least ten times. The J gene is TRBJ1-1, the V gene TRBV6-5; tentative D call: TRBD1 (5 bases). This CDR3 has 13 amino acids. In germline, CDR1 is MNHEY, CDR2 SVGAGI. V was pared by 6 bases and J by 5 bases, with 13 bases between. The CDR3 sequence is CASRWGYSTEAFF. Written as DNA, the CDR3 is TGTGCCAGCAGGTGGGGGTATTCGACTGAAGCTTTCTTT.

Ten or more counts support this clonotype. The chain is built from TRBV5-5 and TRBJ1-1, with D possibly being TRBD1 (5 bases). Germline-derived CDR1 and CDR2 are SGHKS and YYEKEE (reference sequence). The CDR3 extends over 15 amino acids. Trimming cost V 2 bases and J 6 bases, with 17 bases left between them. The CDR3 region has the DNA TGTGCCAGCAGCTTTACGTCGGGCGGGGGATCTGAAGCTTTCTTT. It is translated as CASSFTSGGGSEAFF. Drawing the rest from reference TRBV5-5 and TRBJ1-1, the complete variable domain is DAGVTQSPTHLIKTRGQQVTLRCSPISGHKSVSWYQQVLGQGPQFIFQYYEKEERGRGNFPDRFSARQFPNYSSELNVNALLLGDSALYLCASSFTSGGGSEAFFGQGTRLTVV.

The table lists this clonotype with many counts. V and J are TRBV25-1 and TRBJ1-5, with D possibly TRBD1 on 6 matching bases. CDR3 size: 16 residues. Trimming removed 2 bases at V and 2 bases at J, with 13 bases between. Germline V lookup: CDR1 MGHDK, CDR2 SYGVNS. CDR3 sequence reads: CASSEGGPWGNQPQHF. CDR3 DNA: TGTGCCAGCAGTGAAGGGGGCCCTTGGGGCAATCAGCCCCAGCATTTT.

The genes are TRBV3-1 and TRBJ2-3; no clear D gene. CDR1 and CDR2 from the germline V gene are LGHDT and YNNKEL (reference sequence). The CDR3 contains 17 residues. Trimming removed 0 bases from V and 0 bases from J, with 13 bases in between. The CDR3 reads CASSQEPPRLSTDTQYF. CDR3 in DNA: TGTGCCAGCAGCCAAGAACCGCCACGCCTTAGCACAGATACGCAGTATTTT.

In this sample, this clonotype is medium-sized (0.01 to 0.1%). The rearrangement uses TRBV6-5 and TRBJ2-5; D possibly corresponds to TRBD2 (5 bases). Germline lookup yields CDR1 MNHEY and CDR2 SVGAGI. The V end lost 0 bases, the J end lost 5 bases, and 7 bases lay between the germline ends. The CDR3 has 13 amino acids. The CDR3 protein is CASSYSTGETQYF. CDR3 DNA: TGTGCCAGCAGTTACTCTACGGGGGAGACCCAGTACTTC.

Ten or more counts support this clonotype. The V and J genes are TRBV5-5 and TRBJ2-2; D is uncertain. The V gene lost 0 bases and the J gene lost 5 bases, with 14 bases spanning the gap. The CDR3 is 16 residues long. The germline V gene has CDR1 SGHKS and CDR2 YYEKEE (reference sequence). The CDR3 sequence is CASSLGSTMRTGELFF. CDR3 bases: TGTGCCAGCAGCTTGGGGTCGACAATGAGGACCGGGGAGCTGTTTTTT.

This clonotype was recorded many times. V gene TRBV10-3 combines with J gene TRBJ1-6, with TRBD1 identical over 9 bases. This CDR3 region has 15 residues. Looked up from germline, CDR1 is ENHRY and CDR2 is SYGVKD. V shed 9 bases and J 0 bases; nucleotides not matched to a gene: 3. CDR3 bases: TGTGCCATACAGGGGGCTAGCTCCTATAATTCACCCCTCCACTTT. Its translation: CAIQGASSYNSPLHF.